A selection of T cell receptor beta chains follows, all from one sample in a study of human T cells and chemical hapten exposure. TCRdb called the RACE reads again in MiXCR, with one record for every CDR3 protein. The table has about 120,000 distinct CDR3 sequences, about an eighth seen once. The sequences come from whole blood, collected in connection with sensitization to the hapten diphenylcyclopropenone (DPC). The source is a young man with alopecia areata. Some clones in this sample may be carry-over from other donors' samples. Both conserved end residues are part of each CDR3. A D gene is named only where the DNA matches it firmly. The size field is filled for only some rows; it gives once, few, many or a size class.

V	size	J	D	CDR3	DNA
TRBV6-5	-	TRBJ2-5	-	CASSYGQYQETQYF	TGTGCCAGCAGTTACGGCCAGTACCAAGAGACCCAGTACTTC
TRBV7-6	-	TRBJ2-1	-	CASSLAHRDNEQFF	TGTGCCAGCAGCTTAGCCCACAGGGACAATGAGCAGTTCTTC
TRBV7-2	-	TRBJ2-3	-	CASSFFTDTQYF	TGTGCCAGCAGCTTTTTCACAGATACGCAGTATTTT
TRBV29-1	few	TRBJ2-5	-	CSVDSGAEETQYF	TGCAGCGTTGATTCAGGGGCTGAAGAGACCCAGTACTTC
TRBV9	few	TRBJ2-2	-	CASSVVPSGSTGELFF	TGTGCCAGCAGCGTAGTGCCCAGTGGGAGCACCGGGGAGCTGTTTTTT
TRBV29-1	-	TRBJ1-1	TRBD1	CSVSPGQGFGGAFF	TGCAGCGTTTCCCCGGGACAGGGGTTCGGGGGAGCTTTCTTT
TRBV12-5	few	TRBJ2-4	-	CASSVYLAKNIQYF	TGTGCTAGTTCCGTTTATTTAGCCAAAAACATTCAGTACTTC
TRBV4-3	-	TRBJ2-1	TRBD1	CASSQTGTGVNEQFF	TGCGCCAGCAGCCAAACCGGGACAGGGGTCAATGAGCAGTTCTTC
TRBV7-9	few	TRBJ1-3	-	CASSPDSISNTIYF	TGTGCCAGCAGCCCGGACAGTATTTCGAACACCATATATTTT
TRBV27	-	TRBJ1-1	-	CASSLGQHTEAFF	TGTGCCAGCAGTCTCGGACAGCACACTGAAGCTTTCTTT
TRBV24-1	few	TRBJ2-1	TRBD1	CATSDLHGTGGDEQFF	TGTGCCACCAGTGATTTGCACGGGACAGGGGGCGATGAGCAGTTCTTC
TRBV20-1	-	TRBJ1-6	TRBD1	CSAPRQGRNSPLHF	TGCAGTGCGCCCCGACAGGGCCGTAATTCACCCCTCCACTTT
TRBV28	few	TRBJ1-1	-	CASSFDEAFF	TGTGCCAGCAGTTTCGACGAAGCTTTCTTT
TRBV2	many	TRBJ2-7	TRBD1	CASSGDRDWIEQYF	TGTGCCAGCAGCGGGGACAGGGACTGGATCGAGCAGTACTTC
TRBV11-2	few	TRBJ1-4	-	CASSLPTDSATNEKLFF	TGTGCCAGCAGCTTACCTACCGACAGTGCAACTAATGAAAAACTGTTTTTT
TRBV11-2	few	TRBJ2-3	-	CASSLLGIEQYF	TGTGCCAGCAGCTTACTGGGGATTGAGCAGTATTTT
TRBV19	few	TRBJ1-2	TRBD1	CASSIIGTGSIYGYTF	TGTGCCAGTAGTATAATAGGGACAGGGTCCATCTATGGCTACACCTTC
TRBV2	-	TRBJ1-1	-	CASNVMGNTEAFF	TGTGCCAGTAACGTAATGGGGAACACTGAAGCTTTCTTT